Shown below are 21 T cell receptor beta chains from a single sample sequenced in a study of T-cell reconstitution after alpha-beta-depleted transplantation in children. For TCRbeta, the library was prepared with unique molecular identifiers. TCRdb fed the PCR reads into MiXCR, producing one record per CDR3 protein. Of 450,000 to 700,000 distinct CDR3 sequences listed, 25% to 30% are singletons. The material sequenced was PBMCs, taken before TCRalphabeta/CD19-depleted stem cell transplant. The receptors come from a boy under two years old with Wiskott-Aldrich syndrome, due to receive a stem cell transplant.

The rearrangement links TRBV6-4 to TRBJ2-2; D uncertain. Germline CDR1 reads MRHNA; CDR2 reads SNTAGT. V dropped 0 bases and J dropped 8 bases, with 10 bases sitting between them. The CDR3 is 14 residues long. Here the CDR3 DNA reads TGTGCCAGCAGTGACTCGCATGAAACGGGGGAGCTGTTTTTT. This translates into CASSDSHETGELFF.

This clonotype was seen only a few times. This chain connects TRBV6-1 to TRBJ2-1; TRBD1 agrees at 8 bases. Unmatched junction bases numbered 3, after V lost 5 bases and J lost 3 bases. The length of the CDR3 is 14 residues. Germline CDR1 is MNHNS and CDR2 is SASEGT. The CDR3 nucleotides are TGTGCCAGCAGTACACAGGGGGACTACAATGAGCAGTTCTTC. Its translation is CASSTQGDYNEQFF.

The gene calls are TRBV5-1 and TRBJ2-1, with TRBD1 matching over 10 bases. After removal of 4 bases from V and 5 bases from J, the junction contained 6 bases not matched to a gene. This CDR3 is built from 15 residues. Germline CDR1 SGHRS, CDR2 YFSETQ. This chain's CDR3 is CASSDPGTGDNEQFF. For the CDR3, the DNA is TGCGCCAGCAGCGATCCCGGGACAGGGGACAATGAGCAGTTCTTC.

The V call is TRBV5-1, the J call TRBJ2-2; 7 bases agree with TRBD2. J was trimmed by 3 bases and V by 5 bases; bases with no gene match: 10. Germline CDR1 reads SGHRS; CDR2 reads YFSETQ. This CDR3 spans 16 amino acids. CDR3 nucleotide sequence: TGCGCCAGCAGTAAACCGGGAGGAGAGGACACCGGGGAGCTGTTTTTT. Amino acid sequence: CASSKPGGEDTGELFF.

Here the CDR3 reads CATSTRQNTDTQYF. The CDR3 nucleotides read TGTGCCACCAGCACCCGACAGAACACAGATACGCAGTATTTT. The genes are TRBV15 and TRBJ2-3; D possibly corresponds to TRBD1 (5 bases). Germline V gene data show CDR1 as LNHNV and CDR2 as YYDKDF (reference sequence). V was pared by 4 bases and J by 2 bases, with 10 bases between. The CDR3 is 14 residues long.

The CDR3 DNA reads as TGCGCCAGCAGCCAAGGTTGTCGTCGAAAAGAGACCCAGTACTTC. Translating it yields CASSQGCRRKETQYF. The gene calls are TRBV4-1 and TRBJ2-5; D is unresolved. The V end lost 1 base, the J end lost 3 bases, and 12 bases lay between the germline ends. CDR3 size: 15 residues. Germline V CDR1 and CDR2: MGHRA, YSYEKL.

The chain carries TRBV5-1 and TRBJ1-1; TRBD1 might be the D (5 bases). Trimming took off 0 bases at V and 2 bases at J, with 11 bases between the two ends. There are 15 residues in the CDR3. CDR1 is SGHRS, CDR2 YFSETQ, per germline. The CDR3 loop is CASSLGGTTNTEAFF. CDR3 in DNA: TGCGCCAGCAGCTTGGGGGGCACAACCAACACTGAAGCTTTCTTT.

This chain links TRBV10-3 with TRBJ2-5, with D possibly being TRBD1 (6 bases). Trimming shortened V by 6 bases and J by 8 bases, and 19 bases separated the two germline ends. The V gene's germline CDR1 is ENHRY and CDR2 SYGVKD. CDR3 length: 14 residues. CDR3 bases: TGTGCCATCAGGGGGAACAGGGCCCAGGGTACCCAGTACTTC. It encodes CAIRGNRAQGTQYF.

This sequence joins TRBV7-2 and TRBJ2-7; 7 nucleotides match TRBD1. The germline gives CDR1 SGHTA, CDR2 FQGNSA. V lost 5 bases and J lost 0; bases outside the gene matches: 7. This CDR3 is built from 15 residues. The DNA of the CDR3 is TGTGCCAGCAGCAGTACGGGACAGCCCTCCTACGAGCAGTACTTC. It codes for CASSSTGQPSYEQYF.

V and J are TRBV7-2 and TRBJ2-1; D remains unclear. CDR1 and CDR2 from the germline V gene are SGHTA and FQGNSA. Trimming left V 2 bases short and J 9 bases short, with 8 bases between. This CDR3 is 12 amino acids long. The CDR3 loop reads CASSLSSIEQFF. The CDR3 coding sequence is TGTGCCAGCAGCTTAAGTTCGATTGAGCAGTTCTTC.

In this sample, this clonotype turned up a few times. The chain links TRBV15 to TRBJ2-1, with D perhaps matching TRBD1 or TRBD2 (5 bases each). The germline V and J ends were trimmed by 1 base and 0 bases, with 10 bases remaining between them. From germline, CDR1 is LNHNV and CDR2 YYDKDF (reference sequence). The CDR3 has 16 amino acids. CDR3 DNA: TGTGCCACCAGCAGAGCTTGGGGGAGCTCCTACAATGAGCAGTTCTTC. Translating gives CATSRAWGSSYNEQFF.

The V gene is TRBV5-1, the J gene TRBJ2-2; possibly TRBD1 for D (5 bases). The germline V gene has CDR1 SGHRS and CDR2 YFSETQ. With 1 base removed from V and 1 base from J, the gap between germline ends came to 11 bases. There are 16 residues in the CDR3. The CDR3 coding sequence is TGCGCCAGCAGCTTGCATGGGGCAGAGAACACCGGGGAGCTGTTTTTT. Protein product: CASSLHGAENTGELFF.

V usage is TRBV12-3 or TRBV12-4 and J usage is TRBJ2-1; a possible D gene is TRBD2 (5 bases). V lost 8 bases to trimming and J lost 6 bases, with 17 bases between them. This CDR3 is 14 amino acids long. As DNA, the CDR3 is TGTGCCAGCCGAAGCGGTCCCGTTCCCAATGAGCAGTTCTTC. This codes for CASRSGPVPNEQFF.

This clonotype appeared a few times. The chain couples TRBV5-1 to TRBJ2-7; tentatively, D is TRBD1 (6 bases). The CDR3 extends over 13 amino acids. V was clipped by 0 bases and J by 5 bases, with 9 bases between them. Germline V gene sequence: CDR1 SGHRS, CDR2 YFSETQ. The CDR3 DNA reads as TGCGCCAGCAGCTTGGCAGGGGACCACGAGCAGTACTTC. Protein: CASSLAGDHEQYF.

The chain has TRBV29-1 and TRBJ2-5, with D uncertain. Germline CDR1 reads SQVTM; CDR2 reads ANQGSEA. This CDR3 region has 12 residues. Trimming cost V 2 bases and J 5 bases, with 9 bases left between them. CDR3 sequence reads: CSVELALETQYF. DNA for the CDR3: TGCAGCGTTGAATTAGCTTTGGAGACCCAGTACTTC.

This clonotype has only a few counts. The gene calls are TRBV25-1 and TRBJ2-1, with a possible D match to TRBD2 (5 bases). The CDR3 extends over 13 amino acids. The germline CDR1 and CDR2 sequences are MGHDK and SYGVNS. The germline V and J ends were trimmed by 4 bases and 4 bases, with 8 bases remaining between them. CDR3 protein: CASSGSGYNEQFF. The CDR3 bases are TGTGCCAGCAGTGGCTCGGGATACAATGAGCAGTTCTTC.

Here the CDR3 DNA reads TGCAGTCACTGGCACGGTGGCATTCAGTACTTC. Translation gives CSHWHGGIQYF. The chain carries TRBV20-1 and TRBJ2-4; D gene uncertain. CDR1 DFQATT and CDR2 SNEGSKA come from the germline V gene (reference sequence). Trimming took off 8 bases at V and 9 bases at J, with 14 bases between the two ends. The CDR3 is 11 amino acids.

This clonotype was observed a handful of times. The chain has TRBV6-5 and TRBJ1-1; D uncertain. V was pared by 2 bases and J by 1 base, with 8 bases between. This CDR3 is 14 amino acids long. The germline V gene has CDR1 MNHEY and CDR2 SVGAGI. The CDR3 coding sequence is TGTGCCAGCAGTTACCGGGCAGAGAACACTGAAGCTTTCTTT. As protein: CASSYRAENTEAFF.

This clonotype has just a few counts. The CDR3 region is CASRDGTAGSSYNEQFF. The CDR3 DNA follows: TGTGCCAGCAGGGACGGGACAGCCGGAAGCTCCTACAATGAGCAGTTCTTC. J is TRBJ2-1 and V is TRBV7-9; 7 bases align to TRBD1. Germline V gene lookup returns CDR1 SEHNR and CDR2 FQNEAQ (reference sequence). The J segment lost 0 bases and the V segment lost 6 bases, leaving 11 bases of the junction unmatched. There are 17 residues in the CDR3.

This clonotype was counted only a few times. This chain uses TRBV4-1 with TRBJ1-2, with D possibly TRBD1 on 6 matching bases. Deletions cut 0 bases from V and 2 bases from J, with 13 bases between. From germline, CDR1 is MGHRA and CDR2 YSYEKL. CDR3 length: 16 amino acids. The DNA for the CDR3 is TGCGCCAGCAGCCAAGATAGCAGGGGCTGGAACTATGGCTACACCTTC. As protein: CASSQDSRGWNYGYTF.

Concerning this clonotype: A junction boundary mismatches the germline segment, possibly from a read error. The chain employs TRBV18 and TRBJ2-7, with 9 positions matching TRBD2. This CDR3 contains 16 residues. Per the germline V gene, CDR1 is KGHSH and CDR2 is LQKENI. CDR3 in amino acids: CASSPRLAGSSHEQYF. CDR3 DNA sequence: TGTGCCAGCTCACCACGGCTAGCGGGATCCTCCCACGAGCAGTACTTC.